This TCR beta chain originates from a study of T cells after yellow fever vaccination. About the research overall: It was SMART-Seq v4 Ultra Low Input that prepared the fractions with low cell numbers. The study's findings and limits: FACS-sorted repertoires could harbor abundant contaminating bulk-population clonotypes. Faster peaking, at day 5 versus 15, marked a secondary response that was weaker.

The CDR3 has 17 amino acids. Germline CDR1 reads MNHEY; CDR2 reads SVGEGT. The V and J ends lost 6 bases and 1 base, in that order; junction bases with no gene match: 13. The authors made TCR cDNA by 5'RACE template switching, adding a universal primer site and UMIs. TCRdb called the 5' RACE reads again in MiXCR, with one record for every CDR3 protein. The sample contains more than 75,000 distinct CDR3 sequences, under 9% of which appear only once. This TCR derives from a man aged 18 to 29 who received the YFV17D yellow fever vaccine. Sequences were derived from CD8+ T cells not binding an NS4B(214-222) dextramer, sorted from PBMCs, sampled less than 18 days after the first yellow fever vaccination. The chain carries TRBV6-2 or TRBV6-3 and TRBJ1-2, with 8 bases identical to TRBD1. The CDR3 DNA reads as TGTGCCAGCAGACCATGGACAGGGCCGAAATTTAACTATGGCTACACCTTC. Its translation: CASRPWTGPKFNYGYTF.